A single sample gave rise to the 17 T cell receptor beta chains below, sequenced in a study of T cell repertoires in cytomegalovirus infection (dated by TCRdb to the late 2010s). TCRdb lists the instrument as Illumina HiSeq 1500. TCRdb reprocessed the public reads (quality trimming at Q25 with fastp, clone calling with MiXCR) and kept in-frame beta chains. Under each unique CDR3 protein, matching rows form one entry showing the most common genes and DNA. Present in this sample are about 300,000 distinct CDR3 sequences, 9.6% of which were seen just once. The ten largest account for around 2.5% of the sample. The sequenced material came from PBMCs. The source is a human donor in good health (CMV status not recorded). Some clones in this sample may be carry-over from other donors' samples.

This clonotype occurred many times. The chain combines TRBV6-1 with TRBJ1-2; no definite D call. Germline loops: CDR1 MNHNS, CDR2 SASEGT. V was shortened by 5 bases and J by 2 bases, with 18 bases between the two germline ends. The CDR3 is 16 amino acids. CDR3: CASSRSTLLSNYGYTF. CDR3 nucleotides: TGTGCCAGCAGTCGGTCTACCCTTCTTTCCAACTATGGCTACACCTTC.

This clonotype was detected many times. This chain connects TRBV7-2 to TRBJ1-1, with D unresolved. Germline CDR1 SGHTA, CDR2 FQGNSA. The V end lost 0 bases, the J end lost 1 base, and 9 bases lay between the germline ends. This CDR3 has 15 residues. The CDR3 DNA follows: TGTGCCAGCAGCTTAGCGCCGGTTAGGAACACTGAAGCTTTCTTT. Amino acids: CASSLAPVRNTEAFF. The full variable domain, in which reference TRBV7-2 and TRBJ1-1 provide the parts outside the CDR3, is GAGVSQSPSNKVTEKGKDVELRCDPISGHTALYWYRQSLGQGLEFLIYFQGNSAPDKSGLPSDRFSAERTGGSVSTLTIQRTQQEDSAVYLCASSLAPVRNTEAFFGQGTRLTVV.

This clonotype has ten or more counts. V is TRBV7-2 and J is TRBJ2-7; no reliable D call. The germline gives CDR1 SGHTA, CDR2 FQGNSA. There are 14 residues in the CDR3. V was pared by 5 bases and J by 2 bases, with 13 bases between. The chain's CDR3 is CASSGPNSPYEQYV. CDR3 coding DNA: TGTGCCAGCAGCGGGCCGAACAGCCCCTACGAGCAGTACGTC.

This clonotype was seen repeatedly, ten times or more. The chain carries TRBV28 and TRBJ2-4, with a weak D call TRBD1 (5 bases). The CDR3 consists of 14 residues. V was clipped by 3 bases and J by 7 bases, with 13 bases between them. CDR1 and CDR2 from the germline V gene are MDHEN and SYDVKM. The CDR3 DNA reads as TGTGCCAGCAGTTTTCAGGGTGGGGCGAACATTCAGTACTTC. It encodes CASSFQGGANIQYF.

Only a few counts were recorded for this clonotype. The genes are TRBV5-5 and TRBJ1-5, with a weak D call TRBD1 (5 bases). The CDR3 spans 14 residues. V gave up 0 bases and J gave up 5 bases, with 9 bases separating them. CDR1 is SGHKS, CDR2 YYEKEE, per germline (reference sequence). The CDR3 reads CASSLARVHQPQHF. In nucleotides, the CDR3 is TGTGCCAGCAGCTTGGCCAGGGTACATCAGCCCCAGCATTTT.

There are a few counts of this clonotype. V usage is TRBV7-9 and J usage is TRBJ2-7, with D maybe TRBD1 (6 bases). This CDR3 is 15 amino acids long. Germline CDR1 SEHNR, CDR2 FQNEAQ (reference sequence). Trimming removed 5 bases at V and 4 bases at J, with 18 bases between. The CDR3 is CASSPNRAGAYEQYF. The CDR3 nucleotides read TGTGCCAGCAGCCCAAATAGGGCAGGGGCGTACGAGCAGTACTTC.

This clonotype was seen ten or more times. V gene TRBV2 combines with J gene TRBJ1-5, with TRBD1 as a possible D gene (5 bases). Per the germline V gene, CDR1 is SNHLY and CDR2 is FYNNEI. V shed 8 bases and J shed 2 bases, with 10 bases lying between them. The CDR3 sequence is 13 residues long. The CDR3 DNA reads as TGTGCCAGCCGAGGGGACGGCAATCAGCCCCAGCATTTT. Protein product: CASRGDGNQPQHF.

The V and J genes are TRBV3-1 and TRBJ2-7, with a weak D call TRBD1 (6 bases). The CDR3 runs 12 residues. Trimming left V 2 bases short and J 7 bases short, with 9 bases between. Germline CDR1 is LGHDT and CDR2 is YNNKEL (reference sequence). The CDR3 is CASSQRTGEQYF. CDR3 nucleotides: TGTGCCAGCAGCCAAAGAACAGGGGAGCAGTACTTC.

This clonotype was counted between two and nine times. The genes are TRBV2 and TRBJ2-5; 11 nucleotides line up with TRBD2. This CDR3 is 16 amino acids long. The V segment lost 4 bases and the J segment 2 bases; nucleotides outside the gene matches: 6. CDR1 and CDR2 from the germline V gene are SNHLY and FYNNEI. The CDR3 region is CASSALAGGIQETQYF. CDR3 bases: TGTGCCAGCAGTGCCCTAGCGGGGGGCATACAAGAGACCCAGTACTTC. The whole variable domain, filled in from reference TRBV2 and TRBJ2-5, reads EPEVTQTPSHQVTQMGQEVILRCVPISNHLYFYWYRQILGQKVEFLVSFYNNEISEKSEIFDDQFSVERPDGSNFTLKIRSTKLEDSAMYFCASSALAGGIQETQYFGPGTRLLVL.

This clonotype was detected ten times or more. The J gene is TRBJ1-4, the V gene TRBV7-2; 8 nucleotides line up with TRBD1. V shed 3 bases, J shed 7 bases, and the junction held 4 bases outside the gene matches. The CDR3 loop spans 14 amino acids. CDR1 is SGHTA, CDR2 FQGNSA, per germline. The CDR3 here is CASSFGQGFEKLFF. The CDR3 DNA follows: TGTGCCAGCAGCTTTGGACAGGGTTTTGAAAAACTGTTTTTT.

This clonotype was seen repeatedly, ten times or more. CDR3 loop: CASSPLGSYNEQFF. The CDR3 DNA reads as TGTGCCAGCAGCCCGCTGGGGAGTTACAATGAGCAGTTCTTC. The chain has TRBV11-2 and TRBJ2-1, with a weak D call TRBD2 (5 bases). CDR1 and CDR2 (germline): SGHAT, FQNNGV. Trimming stripped 5 bases from V and 4 bases from J, with 12 bases between. This CDR3 has 14 residues.

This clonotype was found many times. CDR3 loop: CASSYKWETSGELFF. The CDR3 nucleotides read TGTGCCAGCAGTTACAAGTGGGAGACGAGTGGGGAGCTGTTTTTT. The chain has TRBV6-5 and TRBJ2-2; tentatively, D is TRBD2 (5 bases). CDR1 and CDR2 from the germline V gene are MNHEY and SVGAGI. The CDR3 consists of 15 residues. V lost 2 bases and J lost 8, with 15 bases in between.

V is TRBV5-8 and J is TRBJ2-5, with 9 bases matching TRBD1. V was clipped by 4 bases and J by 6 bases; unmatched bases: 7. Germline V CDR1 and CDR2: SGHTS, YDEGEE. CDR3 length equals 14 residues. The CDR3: CASSPGQGRKTQYF. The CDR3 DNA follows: TGTGCCAGCAGCCCTGGACAGGGGAGGAAGACCCAGTACTTC.

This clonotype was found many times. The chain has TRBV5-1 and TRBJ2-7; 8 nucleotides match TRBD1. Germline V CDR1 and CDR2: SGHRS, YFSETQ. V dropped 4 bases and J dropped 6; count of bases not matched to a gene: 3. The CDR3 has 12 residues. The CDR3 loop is CASSPDRVEQYV. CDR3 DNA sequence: TGCGCCAGCAGCCCGGACAGGGTCGAGCAGTACGTC.

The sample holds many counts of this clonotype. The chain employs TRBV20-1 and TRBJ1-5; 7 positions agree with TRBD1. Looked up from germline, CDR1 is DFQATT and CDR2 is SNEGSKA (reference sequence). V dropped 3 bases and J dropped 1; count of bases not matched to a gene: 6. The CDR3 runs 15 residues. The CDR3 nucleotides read TGCAGTGCTAGCCAGACAGGGTTAAGCAATCAGCCCCAGCATTTT. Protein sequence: CSASQTGLSNQPQHF.

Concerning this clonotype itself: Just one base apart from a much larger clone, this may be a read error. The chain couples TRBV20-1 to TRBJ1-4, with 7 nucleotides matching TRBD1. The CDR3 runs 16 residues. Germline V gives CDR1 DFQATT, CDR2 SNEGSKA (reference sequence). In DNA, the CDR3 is TGCAGTGCTAGACTGCTCCACAGGGGTTCTAATGAAAAACCGTTTTTT. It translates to CSARLLHRGSNEKPFF.

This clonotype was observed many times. CDR3 sequence (DNA): TGTGCCAGCAGTTCTTTCCACGGGGCTACGAGCTCCTACGAGCAGTACTTC. It specifies CASSSFHGATSSYEQYF. The chain links TRBV7-9 to TRBJ2-7; D possibly matches TRBD1 or TRBD2 (5 bases each). This CDR3 region has 17 residues. The V gene lost 6 bases and the J gene lost 0 bases, with 21 bases spanning the gap. Germline lookup yields CDR1 SEHNR and CDR2 FQNEAQ (reference sequence).